This TCR beta chain is from a study of shared clonotypes between healthy human individuals. Here immunoSEQ multiplex PCR was the method, and the copy in TCRdb shows in-frame clones only, minus some. Of about 2.3 million clones in the sample, roughly 90% were seen once. Findings and limits, study-wide: Larger estimated richness was generally recorded for naive subsets relative to memory subsets. Sampling included only blood; tissue repertoires likely differ. With few donors, the genetic and exposure-history diversity represented was limited.

Germline CDR1 and CDR2: MGHDK and SYGVNS. This CDR3 has 15 residues. Trimming removed 7 bases from V and 8 bases from J, with 20 bases in between. Comments on this clone: Its antigen is undetermined.

The investigators split CD4+ cells into a CD45RA+ naive subset and a CD45RA-negative memory subset. The chain combines TRBV25-1 with TRBJ1-4; maybe TRBD1 (5 bases). This TCR derives from a man younger than 35 in good health. Some clones in this sample may be carry-over from other donors' samples. The sequencing sample was made of naive CD4+ T cells from PBMCs. Indicated subset: CD45RA+ positively selected. The CDR3 protein is CASTQSRGGSEKLFF. The CDR3 nucleotides are TGTGCCAGCACCCAATCGCGGGGGGGAAGCGAAAAACTGTTTTTT.